The 24 T cell receptor beta chains given below trace back to one sample, sequenced in a study of blood T cell repertoires in COVID-19. The data were produced by immunoSEQ multiplex PCR, yet TCRdb's version contains in-frame clones alone and is incomplete. The sample contains 250,000 to 350,000 clones, around 87% of which appear only once. Sequenced material: PBMCs or T cells enriched from blood (not recorded which). Receptors originate from a woman aged 18-30 years with acute COVID-19.

This clone showed up just a few times. V usage is TRBV19 and J usage is TRBJ1-2; a weak D match, TRBD1 (5 bases). Between the trimmed V and J ends, which lost 4 bases and 1 base, there was a span of 10 bases. The CDR3 has 14 amino acids. CDR1 and CDR2 (germline): LNHDA, SQIVND (reference sequence). The CDR3 coding sequence is TGTGCCAGTAGTACCTACGACAGTAACTATGGCTACACCTTC. It codes for CASSTYDSNYGYTF.

V and J are TRBV28 and TRBJ2-3; 11 bases line up with TRBD1. Germline-derived CDR1 and CDR2 are MDHEN and SYDVKM. With 6 bases clipped from V and 5 bases from J, the junction kept 1 base outside the gene matches. There are 13 residues in the CDR3. The CDR3 protein is CASRGQGVDTQYF. CDR3 bases: TGTGCCAGCAGGGGACAGGGGGTAGATACGCAGTATTTT.

This chain joins TRBV6-5 and TRBJ1-2; a weak D match, TRBD1 (6 bases). V lost 5 bases and J lost 0, with 13 bases in between. Germline loops: CDR1 MNHEY, CDR2 SVGAGI. The CDR3 has 15 residues. CDR3 amino acids: CASSPGHGANYGYTF. The DNA of the CDR3 is TGTGCCAGCAGTCCGGGACACGGAGCTAACTATGGCTACACCTTC.

This clone appeared once. The gene calls are TRBV18 and TRBJ1-2, with 8 nucleotides matching TRBD1. V dropped 3 bases and J dropped 11; count of bases not matched to a gene: 17. This CDR3 has 16 residues. Germline CDR1 is KGHSH and CDR2 is LQKENI. CDR3 sequence reads: CASSPSVGTGVPGYTF. The CDR3 bases are TGTGCCAGCTCACCCTCGGTTGGGACAGGAGTTCCAGGGTACACCTTC.

This chain links TRBV6-5 with TRBJ1-4; D remains unclear. The CDR3 spans 14 residues. V lost 8 bases and J lost 5, with 15 bases in between. Looked up from germline, CDR1 is MNHEY and CDR2 is SVGAGI. The CDR3 nucleotides are TGTGCCAGCTCGCCGTCTGGGCCAAATGAAAAACTGTTTTTT. Encoded protein: CASSPSGPNEKLFF.

The V call is TRBV23-1, the J call TRBJ1-1; 10 bases fit TRBD1. TRBV23-1 is labeled an ORF, and its function is uncertain. V gave up 3 bases and J gave up 0 bases; unmatched junction bases: 10. This CDR3 has 18 residues. CDR3 region: CASSHPSGTGVVNTEAFF. CDR3 sequence (DNA): TGCGCCAGCAGTCATCCTTCCGGGACAGGGGTCGTGAACACTGAAGCTTTCTTT.

This sequence joins TRBV12-5 and TRBJ2-5; 12 bases agree with TRBD2. Trimming took 1 base from V and 7 from J; bases not matched to a gene: 4. CDR3 length: 15 amino acids. Germline CDR1 is LGHNT and CDR2 is FRNRAP. The CDR3 DNA is TGTGCTAGTGGTTTGGGACTAGCGGGAGCAGGGACCCAGTACTTC. It codes for CASGLGLAGAGTQYF. Variable domain in full (rest from reference TRBV12-5 and TRBJ2-5): DARVTQTPRHKVTEMGQEVTMRCQPILGHNTVFWYRQTMMQGLELLAYFRNRAPLDDSGMPKDRFSAEMPDATLATLKIQPSEPRDSAVYFCASGLGLAGAGTQYFGPGTRLLVL.

The chain employs TRBV27 and TRBJ2-7, with TRBD2 matching 10 bases. Germline values: CDR1 MNHEY, CDR2 SMNVEV (reference sequence). With V trimmed by 5 bases and J by 7 bases, 11 bases remained unmatched. The CDR3 sequence is 15 residues long. For the CDR3, the DNA is TGTGCCAGCAGTCCGTCTAGCGGGAGAGTAATGGAGCAGTACTTC. It encodes CASSPSSGRVMEQYF.

The CDR3 DNA is TGTGCCAGTACCAGTCGGGGATTAGCCTATGGCTACACCTTC. It codes for CASTSRGLAYGYTF. This chain uses TRBV19 with TRBJ1-2; D not resolved. CDR3 size: 14 residues. The V end lost 7 bases, the J end lost 4 bases, and 16 bases lay between the germline ends. Germline CDR1 reads LNHDA; CDR2 reads SQIVND (reference sequence).

The V and J genes are TRBV28 and TRBJ1-3; TRBD1 matches 7 bases. CDR3 length equals 18 residues. Germline V CDR1 and CDR2: MDHEN, SYDVKM. The ends lost 0 bases at V and 0 bases at J; junction bases unmatched: 8. CDR3 sequence (DNA): TGTGCCAGCAGTTTATGGACGACAGGGCCCTTCTCTGGAAACACCATATATTTT. It is translated as CASSLWTTGPFSGNTIYF.

This clone has only a few counts. The chain links TRBV6-2 or TRBV6-3 to TRBJ2-7; 7 bases line up with TRBD1. The J segment lost 0 bases and the V segment lost 4 bases, leaving 6 bases of the junction unmatched. Germline V gives CDR1 MNHEY, CDR2 SVGEGT. This CDR3 is 15 amino acids long. This CDR3 is CASSFHGTASYEQYF. CDR3 DNA sequence: TGTGCCAGCAGTTTCCACGGGACAGCCTCCTACGAGCAGTACTTC.

The rearrangement uses TRBV28 and TRBJ2-7, with 7 positions matching TRBD2. With 4 bases clipped from V and 0 bases from J, the junction kept 12 bases outside the gene matches. This CDR3 comprises 17 residues. Germline V gene sequence: CDR1 MDHEN, CDR2 SYDVKM. CDR3 coding DNA: TGTGCCAGCAGTTCGGATCCGGGAGGCCCAGTCTCCTACGAGCAGTACTTC. This encodes CASSSDPGGPVSYEQYF.

J is TRBJ2-6 and V is TRBV30; 7 nucleotides line up with TRBD1. This CDR3 comprises 14 residues. V dropped 5 bases and J dropped 4; count of bases not matched to a gene: 5. Germline-derived CDR1 and CDR2 are GTSNPN and SVGIG (reference sequence). CDR3 sequence reads: CAWDRVAGANVLTF. For the CDR3, the DNA is TGTGCCTGGGACAGGGTAGCAGGGGCCAACGTCCTGACTTTC. Filled out from reference TRBV30 and TRBJ2-6, the complete variable domain reads SQTIHQWPATLVQPVGSPLSLECTVEGTSNPNLYWYRQAAGRGLQLLFYSVGIGQISSEVPQNLSASRPQDRQFILSSKKLLLSDSGFYLCAWDRVAGANVLTFGAGSRLTVL.

The CDR3 DNA is TGTGCCAGCAGTCGAACTCGGGACTCCGACACAGATACGCAGTATTTT. Translation: CASSRTRDSDTDTQYF. The chain uses TRBV6-9 and TRBJ2-3, with D possibly TRBD2 on 6 matching bases. Trimming left V 5 bases short and J 2 bases short, with 17 bases between. CDR1 and CDR2 (germline): MNHGY, SVAAGI. The CDR3 consists of 16 residues.

V is TRBV3-1 (or the pseudogene TRBV3-2) and J is TRBJ2-3; unclear D gene. Per germline, CDR1 LGHDT and CDR2 YNNKEL (reference sequence). The CDR3 consists of 15 residues. Trimming took off 1 base at V and 3 bases at J, with 11 bases between the two ends. The CDR3 reads CASSQVGSATDTQYF. The CDR3 DNA reads TGTGCCAGCAGCCAAGTGGGCTCCGCGACAGATACGCAGTATTTT.

V usage is TRBV2 and J usage is TRBJ1-5; perhaps TRBD1 as D (6 bases). CDR1 is SNHLY and CDR2 is FYNNEI in the germline V gene. The CDR3 length is 15 residues. The V end was cut by 3 bases, the J end by 1 base, with 10 bases between. As DNA, the CDR3 is TGTGCCAGCAGTGAGGGGGGGCTGAGCAATCAGCCCCAGCATTTT. Residues: CASSEGGLSNQPQHF.

V usage is TRBV6-1 and J usage is TRBJ1-1, with D perhaps TRBD1 (5 bases). Germline V gene sequence: CDR1 MNHNS, CDR2 SASEGT. Trimming removed 0 bases at V and 0 bases at J, with 8 bases between. CDR3 length: 15 amino acids. This CDR3 is CASSEARAVNTEAFF. CDR3 DNA sequence: TGTGCCAGCAGTGAAGCCAGGGCGGTGAACACTGAAGCTTTCTTT.

This rearrangement joins TRBV5-6 to TRBJ2-5, with unresolved D. Trimming pared 3 bases from V and 7 bases from J, leaving 19 bases between. The V gene's germline CDR1 is SGHDT and CDR2 YYEEEE. The length of the CDR3 is 15 residues. As DNA, the CDR3 is TGTGCCAGCAGCTCCTGGCGGAGCTTCTCGGGGACCCAGTACTTC. This gives the protein CASSSWRSFSGTQYF.

A single count supports this clone. The chain has TRBV18 and TRBJ2-2, with TRBD1 identical over 7 bases. V gave up 4 bases and J gave up 1 base; unmatched junction bases: 6. From germline, CDR1 is KGHSH and CDR2 LQKENI. This CDR3 contains 16 residues. The CDR3 spells CASSLLRTGNTGELFF. The CDR3 DNA follows: TGTGCCAGCTCACTCCTCAGGACAGGGAACACCGGGGAGCTGTTTTTT.

The chain carries TRBV19 and TRBJ1-3; weak D call: TRBD1 (5 bases). CDR3 length: 16 residues. Per the germline V gene, CDR1 is LNHDA and CDR2 is SQIVND (reference sequence). V dropped 5 bases and J dropped 0 bases, with 14 bases sitting between them. The CDR3 DNA follows: TGTGCCAGTAGTCTCCACAGGATTCACTCTGGAAACACCATATATTTT. It specifies CASSLHRIHSGNTIYF. Using reference TRBV19 and TRBJ1-3 for the parts outside the CDR3, the full variable domain is DGGITQSPKYLFRKEGQNVTLSCEQNLNHDAMYWYRQDPGQGLRLIYYSQIVNDFQKGDIAEGYSVSREKKESFPLTVTSAQKNPTAFYLCASSLHRIHSGNTIYFGEGSWLTVV.

This rearrangement joins TRBV18 to TRBJ2-7; 8 nucleotides align to TRBD2. V trimming: 6 bases; J trimming: 3 bases; junction bases outside the gene matches: 10. Germline values: CDR1 KGHSH, CDR2 LQKENI. The CDR3 length is 15 residues. In DNA, the CDR3 is TGTGCCAGCTCGCCCATAGCGGGAAGCATCTACGAGCAGTACTTC. Protein product: CASSPIAGSIYEQYF. Combining the CDR3 with reference TRBV18 and TRBJ2-7 gives the whole variable domain NAGVMQNPRHLVRRRGQEARLRCSPMKGHSHVYWYRQLPEEGLKFMVYLQKENIIDESGMPKERFSAEFPKEGPSILRIQQVVRGDSAAYFCASSPIAGSIYEQYFGPGTRLTVT.

This chain connects TRBV5-4 to TRBJ1-2; TRBD1 agrees at 7 bases. Unmatched junction bases numbered 10, after V lost 0 bases and J lost 8 bases. In germline, CDR1 is SGHNT, CDR2 YYREEE (reference sequence). There are 15 residues in the CDR3. In DNA, the CDR3 is TGTGCCAGCAGCTTGGATCTCGGGCAGGGGGAAGGCTACACCTTC. This translates into CASSLDLGQGEGYTF.

This clone has only a few counts. The chain employs TRBV9 and TRBJ2-3; 11 nucleotides align to TRBD2. CDR1 is SGDLS and CDR2 is YYNGEE in the germline V gene. This CDR3 comprises 22 residues. V lost 0 bases and J lost 0; bases outside the gene matches: 18. The CDR3, as DNA: TGTGCCAGCAGCGTAGTAGGTCCCTTGGGTACTAGCGGGAGCACTAGCACAGATACGCAGTATTTT. This encodes CASSVVGPLGTSGSTSTDTQYF.

The V and J genes are TRBV5-1 and TRBJ2-5; 7 positions agree with TRBD2. CDR1 SGHRS and CDR2 YFSETQ come from the germline V gene. The V gene end was trimmed by 4 bases and the J gene end by 5 bases; junction bases not matched to a gene: 2. The CDR3 is 12 residues long. The CDR3 nucleotides read TGCGCCAGCAGCGATAGCGGGGAGACCCAGTACTTC. Its translation: CASSDSGETQYF.